Listed below are T cell receptor beta chains from one sample, sequenced in a study of technical replicates of blood from a few donors. Profiled with immunoSEQ multiplex PCR; TCRdb holds only in-frame clones, not every one. In the table there are more than 60,000 clones, 85% to 90% of which are singletons. Input material: PBMCs. The receptors derive from a human donor in good health. Some clones in this sample may be carry-over from other donors' samples. The CDR3 runs from the conserved cysteine through the conserved F or W.

>TRBV5-8|TRBJ1-5
CASSLWGDQPQHF
>TRBV29-1|TRBJ1-2
CSGGPGGFDGYTF
>TRBV2|TRBJ2-1
CASKAGYEHEQFF
>TRBV7-2|TRBJ1-1
CASSPDSYTEAFF
>TRBV6-5|TRBJ2-7
CASSYRSSGGSYEQYF
>TRBV7-2|TRBJ1-2
CASSLTGDYGYTF
>TRBV6-6|TRBJ2-5
CASRGTGGYQETQYF
>TRBV5-1|TRBJ1-3
CASSSDGPGGSGNTIYF
>TRBV5-4|TRBJ1-2
CASSLAGNYGYTF
>TRBV14|TRBJ2-3
CASRKSGGRHTDTQYF
>TRBV9|TRBJ2-1
CASSPQPLNYNEQFF
>TRBV11-2|TRBJ2-2
CASSSTSGRGGELFF
>TRBV19|TRBJ1-6
CASSIGGISSYNSPLHF
>TRBV11-2|TRBJ2-5
CASNQREAFGTQYF
>TRBV2|TRBJ2-7
CASSRGASGYEQYF
>TRBV11-3|TRBJ2-1
CASSLAPSNAEQFF
>TRBV2|TRBJ2-5
CASSSGQGETQYF
>TRBV5-4|TRBJ2-5
CASSSKGQGSKETQYF
>TRBV7-6|TRBJ1-3
CASSLAGYGSGNTIYF
>TRBV5-6|TRBJ2-1
CASSSATEGARYNEQFF
>TRBV6-1|TRBJ1-2
CASTGTGGTYGYTF
>TRBV15|TRBJ2-1
CATSGPGQGTVNEQFF
>TRBV4-1|TRBJ2-5
CASSQGRLAGSRQETQYF
>TRBV7-3|TRBJ1-1
CASSLETGAEAFF
>TRBV25-1|TRBJ2-3
CASSDPTTSGRTDTQYF
>TRBV7-9|TRBJ2-5
CASSRSGIPQETQYF
>TRBV10-3|TRBJ2-1
CAISGGTGGVNEQFF
>TRBV6-4|TRBJ1-4
CASSDSGAANEKLFF
>TRBV11-2|TRBJ1-2
CASRSSGGGYTF
>TRBV4-2|TRBJ2-4
CASSQVTTAGSIQYF
>TRBV6-1|TRBJ1-3
CASSDWGLGNTIYF
>TRBV19|TRBJ2-1
CASSLGLGLVNEQFF
>TRBV7-9|TRBJ2-1
CASSLAGDAEKQFF
>TRBV4-3|TRBJ2-7
CASSQSLERVSPFEQYF
>TRBV10-3|TRBJ2-7
CAISDPLGSSYEQYF
>TRBV7-2|TRBJ2-1
CASSLSVREQFF
>TRBV6-4|TRBJ2-1
CASSARGGYNEQFF
>TRBV7-3|TRBJ2-2
CASSPTSGGAPGELFF
>TRBV6-1|TRBJ1-1
CASSGGGGVMNTEAFF
>TRBV2|TRBJ2-1
CASSETTSLFF
>TRBV5-6|TRBJ1-1
CASIPGLTGKDTEAFF
>TRBV7-2|TRBJ2-1
CASSAGGLNEQFF